Detailed here is one T cell receptor (beta chain). Its antigen remains unidentified. The junction shows a germline mismatch at one end, possibly a read error. These data originate in a study of CD8+ T cells in alopecia areata. Study at large: Treatment comprised oral tofacitinib, 5 to 10 mg twice daily, in treated patients. Study conclusions and caveats: Among the top 100, expanded CD8+ clones, as well as scalp clonality, were significantly decreased by tofacitinib.

Treatment denoted: oral pan-JAK inhibitor, 5-10 mg twice daily. It was from alopecia areata patients that lesional scalp punch biopsies and peripheral blood were collected. It was cDNA, reverse transcribed from extracted RNA, that served as the sequencing template. Clones were read by immunoSEQ multiplex PCR, and TCRdb kept only the in-frame ones, dropping some. The sample gives 200,000 to 250,000 clones, 40% to 55% of which show up once; over 2.5% is in the top ten. Germline V gives CDR1 GTSNPN, CDR2 SVGIG (reference sequence). CDR3 size: 14 residues. V usage is TRBV30 and J usage is TRBJ1-1, with a possible D match to TRBD1 (6 bases). The sample here was CD4+ T cells sorted from blood, taken at approximately week 36, from a patient treated with tofacitinib. The TCR was taken from a human donor with alopecia areata. Written as DNA, the CDR3 is TGTGCCTGGCTACAGGACAGACCGAACACTGAAGCTTCCTTT. As protein: CAWLQDRPNTEASF. Supplemented by reference TRBV30 and TRBJ1-1, the full variable domain reads SQTIHQWPATLVQPVGSPLSLECTVEGTSNPNLYWYRQAAGRGLQLLFYSVGIGQISSEVPQNLSASRPQDRQFILSSKKLLLSDSGFYLCAWLQDRPNTEASFGQGTRLTVV.